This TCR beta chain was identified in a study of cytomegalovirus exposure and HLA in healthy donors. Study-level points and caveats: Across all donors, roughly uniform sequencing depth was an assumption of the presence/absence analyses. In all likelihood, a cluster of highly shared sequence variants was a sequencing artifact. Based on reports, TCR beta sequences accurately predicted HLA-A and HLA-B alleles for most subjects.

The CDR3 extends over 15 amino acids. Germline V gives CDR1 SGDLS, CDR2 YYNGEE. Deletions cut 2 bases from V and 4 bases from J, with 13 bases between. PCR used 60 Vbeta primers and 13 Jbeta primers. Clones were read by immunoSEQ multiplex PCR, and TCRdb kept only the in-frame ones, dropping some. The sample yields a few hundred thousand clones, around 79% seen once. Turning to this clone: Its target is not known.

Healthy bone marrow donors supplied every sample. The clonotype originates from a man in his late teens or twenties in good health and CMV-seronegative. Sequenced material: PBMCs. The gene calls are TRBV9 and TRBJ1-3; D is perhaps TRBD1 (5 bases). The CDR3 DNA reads TGTGCCAGCAGCGTCCAGGGTACGAGGGGAAACACCATATATTTT. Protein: CASSVQGTRGNTIYF.